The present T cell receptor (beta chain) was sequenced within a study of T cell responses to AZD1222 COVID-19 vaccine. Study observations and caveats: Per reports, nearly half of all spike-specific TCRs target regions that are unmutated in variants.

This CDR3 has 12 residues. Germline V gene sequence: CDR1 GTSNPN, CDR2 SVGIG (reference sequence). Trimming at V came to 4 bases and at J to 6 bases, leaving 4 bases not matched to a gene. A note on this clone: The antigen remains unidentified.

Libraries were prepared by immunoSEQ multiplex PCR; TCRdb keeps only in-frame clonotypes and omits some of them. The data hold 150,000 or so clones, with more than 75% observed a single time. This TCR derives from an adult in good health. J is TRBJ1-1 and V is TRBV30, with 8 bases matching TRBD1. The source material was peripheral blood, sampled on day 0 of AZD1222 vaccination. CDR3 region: CAWIGDRPEAFF. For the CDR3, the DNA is TGTGCCTGGATAGGGGACAGGCCTGAAGCTTTCTTT.